A single sample is the source of the 32 T cell receptor beta chains below, sequenced in a study of PD-L1 blockade in urothelial cancer. Time point reported: pretreatment peripheral blood. Measured with immunoSEQ multiplex PCR; TCRdb has only the in-frame clones, and not every one. Among about 74,000 clones listed, 90% were seen once. Sequenced material: PBMCs, taken around atezolizumab (anti-PD-L1) treatment. The receptor set was obtained from a man in his 70s with urothelial cancer.

This sequence joins TRBV6-5 and TRBJ1-3; tentative D call: TRBD1 (6 bases). V was pared by 2 bases and J by 0 bases, with 8 bases between. The V gene's germline CDR1 is MNHEY and CDR2 SVGAGI. This CDR3 spans 15 amino acids. Written as DNA, the CDR3 is TGTGCCAGCAGTTACGGGACACACTCTGGAAACACCATATATTTT. It codes for CASSYGTHSGNTIYF.

The chain employs TRBV27 and TRBJ1-5, with 8 bases that match TRBD1. V was clipped by 5 bases and J by 6 bases; unmatched bases: 6. The CDR3 covers 14 residues. The germline V gene encodes CDR1 MNHEY and CDR2 SMNVEV (reference sequence). CDR3 sequence: CASSPRQGPQPQHF. The CDR3 DNA sequence: TGTGCCAGCAGTCCGCGACAGGGGCCTCAGCCCCAGCATTTT.

The rearrangement uses TRBV7-2 and TRBJ2-7; 10 nucleotides align to TRBD2. Germline CDR1 SGHTA, CDR2 FQGNSA. This CDR3 spans 14 amino acids. Trimming removed 4 bases from V and 6 bases from J; junction bases left unmatched: 6. CDR3 amino acids: CASSSTSGIVEQYF. CDR3 bases: TGTGCCAGCAGCTCCACTAGCGGGATCGTCGAGCAGTACTTC.

The table lists this clone with a count of one. The chain links TRBV20-1 to TRBJ2-3; D remains unclear. The V end was cut by 5 bases, the J end by 6 bases, with 6 bases between. CDR3 size: 10 residues. Germline CDR1 DFQATT, CDR2 SNEGSKA (reference sequence). This CDR3 is CSAYLDTQYF. Written as DNA, the CDR3 is TGCAGTGCTTATCTCGATACGCAGTATTTT.

The chain employs TRBV9 and TRBJ2-5; 7 nucleotides line up with TRBD2. J lost 3 bases, V lost 1 base, and 6 bases had no gene match. The CDR3 has 15 residues. The germline V gene encodes CDR1 SGDLS and CDR2 YYNGEE. For the CDR3, the DNA is TGTGCCAGCAGCGTACAGGGAGGGGAAAAAGAGACCCAGTACTTC. This sequence encodes CASSVQGGEKETQYF.

The chain joins TRBV27 to TRBJ2-7, with 13 bases aligning to TRBD2. J was trimmed by 4 bases and V by 6 bases; bases with no gene match: 9. Germline V gene data show CDR1 as MNHEY and CDR2 as SMNVEV (reference sequence). The CDR3 has 16 amino acids. The DNA for the CDR3 is TGTGCCAGCAGGATGGGACTAGCGGGAACCTTTTACGAGCAGTACTTC. It yields the protein CASRMGLAGTFYEQYF.

The V call is TRBV27, the J call TRBJ1-5; 10 bases agree with TRBD1. V dropped 5 bases and J dropped 5; count of bases not matched to a gene: 3. The V gene's germline CDR1 is MNHEY and CDR2 SMNVEV (reference sequence). This CDR3 has 14 residues. The CDR3: CASSLTGGHQPQHF. The CDR3 DNA reads TGTGCCAGCAGTCTGACAGGGGGCCATCAGCCCCAGCATTTT.

The rearrangement joins TRBV9 to TRBJ2-2, with D perhaps TRBD2 (5 bases). The CDR3 has 15 residues. Trimming removed 1 base from V and 1 base from J, with 8 bases in between. Germline V CDR1 and CDR2: SGDLS, YYNGEE. The CDR3: CASSVFSGNTGELFF. The DNA for the CDR3 is TGTGCCAGCAGCGTATTCAGCGGGAACACCGGGGAGCTGTTTTTT. Variable domain in full (rest from reference TRBV9 and TRBJ2-2): DSGVTQTPKHLITATGQRVTLRCSPRSGDLSVYWYQQSLDQGLQFLIQYYNGEERAKGNILERFSAQQFPDLHSELNLSSLELGDSALYFCASSVFSGNTGELFFGEGSRLTVL.

This rearrangement joins TRBV19 to TRBJ2-1; D ambiguous. Trimming pared 4 bases from V and 0 bases from J, leaving 10 bases between. The length of the CDR3 is 15 residues. Germline CDR1 is LNHDA and CDR2 is SQIVND (reference sequence). Here the CDR3 reads CASSKEISSYNEQFF. CDR3 nucleotide sequence: TGTGCCAGTAGTAAAGAGATTAGCTCCTACAATGAGCAGTTCTTC.

The chain combines TRBV18 with TRBJ2-1, with unresolved D. The germline V gene encodes CDR1 KGHSH and CDR2 LQKENI. The CDR3 spans 12 residues. V lost 3 bases, J lost 6 bases, and 6 bases lay in between. CDR3 in amino acids: CASSPGLNEQFF. CDR3 DNA sequence: TGTGCCAGCTCACCTGGCCTCAATGAGCAGTTCTTC.

The rearrangement uses TRBV11-3 and TRBJ2-3; unclear D gene. V lost 4 bases and J lost 0, with 5 bases in between. The CDR3 is 13 amino acids. Looked up from germline, CDR1 is SGHNT and CDR2 is YENEEA. The CDR3 spells CASSSTSTDTQYF. The CDR3 nucleotides read TGTGCCAGCAGCTCGACTAGCACAGATACGCAGTATTTT.

V is TRBV6-1 and J is TRBJ2-1; D not certain. Trimming pared 0 bases from V and 2 bases from J, leaving 8 bases between. This CDR3 spans 15 amino acids. Germline V gene lookup returns CDR1 MNHNS and CDR2 SASEGT. The CDR3 bases are TGTGCCAGCAGTGAAGCTCAACTCACCTACAATGAGCAGTTCTTC. Protein: CASSEAQLTYNEQFF.

CDR3 nucleotides: TGTGCCAGCAGCCCTGTAGGGGGTGGAGTCGGCTACACCTTC. It encodes CASSPVGGGVGYTF. The genes are TRBV7-9 and TRBJ1-2; a weak D match, TRBD1 (6 bases). Germline lookup yields CDR1 SEHNR and CDR2 FQNEAQ (reference sequence). The CDR3 is 14 amino acids. Trimming cost V 5 bases and J 8 bases, with 18 bases left between them.

The chain combines TRBV11-3 with TRBJ2-1, with 12 positions matching TRBD2. The CDR3 has 16 amino acids. The germline gives CDR1 SGHNT, CDR2 YENEEA. V lost 3 bases and J lost 7; bases outside the gene matches: 7. DNA of the CDR3: TGTGCCAGCAGCTTGGAACTAGCGGGAGGTGGTAATGAGCAGTTCTTC. This translates into CASSLELAGGGNEQFF.

The chain carries TRBV27 and TRBJ2-5, with TRBD2 as a possible D gene (6 bases). Looked up from germline, CDR1 is MNHEY and CDR2 is SMNVEV (reference sequence). The CDR3 is made up of 15 amino acids. The V end lost 6 bases, the J end lost 2 bases, and 16 bases lay between the germline ends. The CDR3 DNA reads as TGTGCCAGCAGCCCCGGGGCACTAGCACAAGAGACCCAGTACTTC. This translates into CASSPGALAQETQYF.

This rearrangement joins TRBV5-1 to TRBJ2-5; weak D call: TRBD2 (6 bases). Germline CDR1 and CDR2: SGHRS and YFSETQ. Between the trimmed V and J ends, which lost 4 bases and 5 bases, there was a span of 18 bases. The CDR3 runs 15 residues. CDR3 nucleotides: TGCGCCAGCAGCCCCTCCGGACTGGGGAGGGAGACCCAGTACTTC. The encoded protein is CASSPSGLGRETQYF.

This clone showed up just a few times. The chain links TRBV2 to TRBJ1-1; weak D call: TRBD1 (5 bases). Germline-derived CDR1 and CDR2 are SNHLY and FYNNEI. The V and J ends lost 7 bases and 6 bases respectively, with 15 bases between them. The length of the CDR3 is 13 residues. CDR3 sequence (DNA): TGTGCCAGCAAACCCCTGGGGGGGGCTGAAGCTTTCTTT. Amino acid sequence: CASKPLGGAEAFF.

The chain has TRBV7-9 and TRBJ2-7; 14 bases match TRBD2. The CDR3 consists of 15 residues. Trimming cost V 3 bases and J 4 bases; bases outside gene matches: 2. Germline V gene lookup returns CDR1 SEHNR and CDR2 FQNEAQ (reference sequence). The CDR3 loop is CASSFGTSGSYEQYF. The CDR3 nucleotides are TGTGCCAGCAGCTTCGGGACTAGCGGGAGTTACGAGCAGTACTTC.

The chain joins TRBV12-5 to TRBJ2-3; 9 nucleotides align to TRBD2. V was clipped by 11 bases and J by 0 bases; unmatched bases: 6. Germline V lookup: CDR1 LGHNT, CDR2 FRNRAP. This CDR3 has 14 residues. The CDR3 DNA follows: TGTGCTGGGGCTAGCGGGGCTAGCACAGATACGCAGTATTTT. This sequence encodes CAGASGASTDTQYF.

The chain links TRBV5-4 to TRBJ2-2, with 9 bases aligning to TRBD2. CDR3 length: 16 amino acids. Trimming at V came to 3 bases and at J to 6 bases, leaving 9 bases not matched to a gene. Germline V gene lookup returns CDR1 SGHNT and CDR2 YYREEE (reference sequence). CDR3 DNA: TGTGCCAGCAGCTATGGCGGGACTAGCCACGCCGGGGAGCTGTTTTTT. This translates into CASSYGGTSHAGELFF.

V gene TRBV6-1 combines with J gene TRBJ2-5; possibly TRBD1 for D (5 bases). The CDR3 runs 14 residues. Germline lookup yields CDR1 MNHNS and CDR2 SASEGT. The V end was cut by 4 bases, the J end by 1 base, with 10 bases between. CDR3 nucleotide sequence: TGTGCCAGCAGTGTGGGGCGTCTCCAAGAGACCCAGTACTTC. Protein sequence: CASSVGRLQETQYF.

The chain recombines TRBV7-9 with TRBJ1-2; no clear D. Germline assignment: CDR1 SEHNR and CDR2 FQNEAQ (reference sequence). The CDR3 totals 13 residues. The V and J ends lost 7 bases and 8 bases respectively, with 17 bases between them. CDR3 nucleotide sequence: TGTGCCAGCACCGTGGTCACGGGGAAAGGCTACACCTTC. Its translation is CASTVVTGKGYTF.

The V gene is TRBV2, the J gene TRBJ1-4; D gene unclear. The CDR3 covers 11 residues. Trimming removed 7 bases at V and 5 bases at J, with 5 bases between. Germline V gene lookup returns CDR1 SNHLY and CDR2 FYNNEI. CDR3 sequence reads: CASTLNEKLFF. CDR3 coding DNA: TGTGCCAGCACCCTAAATGAAAAACTGTTTTTT.

Of note for this clone: Other nucleotide sequences from this sample produce the same CDR3. V and J are TRBV6-1 and TRBJ2-5, with 11 bases that match TRBD2. This CDR3 contains 15 residues. The trim removed 5 bases at V and 1 base at J, leaving 3 bases unmatched. CDR1 and CDR2 from the germline V gene are MNHNS and SASEGT. The CDR3 is CASSLAGGGQETQYF. In DNA form, the CDR3 reads TGTGCCAGCAGTTTAGCGGGAGGGGGCCAAGAGACCCAGTACTTC.

The J gene is TRBJ2-5, the V gene TRBV5-1, with 7 bases aligning to TRBD2. CDR3 length equals 16 residues. Trimming at V came to 5 bases and at J to 5 bases, leaving 15 bases not matched to a gene. From germline, CDR1 is SGHRS and CDR2 YFSETQ. DNA of the CDR3: TGCGCCAGCAGAGGAGGCGGAGCGGGATCATCGGAGACCCAGTACTTC. Amino acid sequence: CASRGGGAGSSETQYF.

The chain uses TRBV6-4 and TRBJ1-2; D not certain. The CDR3 has 15 amino acids. V was pared by 0 bases and J by 8 bases, with 16 bases between. Germline CDR1 MRHNA, CDR2 SNTAGT. The CDR3: CASSDSSVGMRGYTF. CDR3 coding DNA: TGTGCCAGCAGTGACTCGAGCGTTGGCATGCGGGGCTACACCTTC.

The chain carries TRBV7-3 and TRBJ1-6; possible D gene TRBD1, 6 bases. This CDR3 contains 16 residues. Trimming removed 5 bases from V and 8 bases from J, with 19 bases in between. The germline V gene encodes CDR1 SGHTA and CDR2 FQGTGA. The DNA for the CDR3 is TGTGCCAGCAGCCGGTCCGGTCGGGACACCTATTCACCCCTCCACTTT. This sequence encodes CASSRSGRDTYSPLHF.

V and J are TRBV29-1 and TRBJ2-7; 14 bases map to TRBD2. The CDR3 has 15 residues. J lost 4 bases, V lost 6 bases, and 8 bases had no gene match. Germline CDR1 reads SQVTM; CDR2 reads ANQGSEA. CDR3 residues: CSVKGLAGEIYEQYF. In nucleotides, the CDR3 is TGCAGCGTAAAGGGACTAGCGGGAGAAATTTACGAGCAGTACTTC.

This sequence joins TRBV9 and TRBJ2-7; D is possibly TRBD2 (5 bases). The CDR3 covers 14 residues. Germline lookup yields CDR1 SGDLS and CDR2 YYNGEE. V was trimmed by 0 bases and J by 0 bases, leaving 7 bases between them. CDR3 loop: CASSVATSSYEQYF. CDR3 in DNA: TGTGCCAGCAGCGTAGCCACTAGCTCCTACGAGCAGTACTTC.

The chain couples TRBV7-3 to TRBJ2-1, with TRBD2 matching 8 bases. Germline assignment: CDR1 SGHTA and CDR2 FQGTGA. Trimming took 0 bases from V and 5 from J; bases not matched to a gene: 6. The CDR3 spans 16 residues. The CDR3 here is CASSLTGTRSHNEQFF. Here the CDR3 DNA reads TGTGCCAGCAGCTTAACCGGGACTAGGAGCCACAATGAGCAGTTCTTC.

The rearrangement uses TRBV11-2 and TRBJ2-1; 7 bases are shared with TRBD2. Germline values: CDR1 SGHAT, CDR2 FQNNGV. This CDR3 has 15 amino acids. With 1 base clipped from V and 6 bases from J, the junction kept 6 bases outside the gene matches. Here the CDR3 reads CASSLGRESFNEQFF. In DNA form, the CDR3 reads TGTGCCAGCAGCTTAGGGCGGGAGTCTTTCAATGAGCAGTTCTTC.

J is TRBJ1-1 and V is TRBV5-1, with TRBD1 matching 8 bases. Germline CDR1 is SGHRS and CDR2 is YFSETQ. Germline trimming cut 1 base from V and 3 bases from J; bases unmatched to any gene: 11. The CDR3 has 17 amino acids. The CDR3 DNA is TGCGCCAGCAGCTTGACAGGGGGAAACTTCGGGGACACTGAAGCTTTCTTT. This sequence encodes CASSLTGGNFGDTEAFF.